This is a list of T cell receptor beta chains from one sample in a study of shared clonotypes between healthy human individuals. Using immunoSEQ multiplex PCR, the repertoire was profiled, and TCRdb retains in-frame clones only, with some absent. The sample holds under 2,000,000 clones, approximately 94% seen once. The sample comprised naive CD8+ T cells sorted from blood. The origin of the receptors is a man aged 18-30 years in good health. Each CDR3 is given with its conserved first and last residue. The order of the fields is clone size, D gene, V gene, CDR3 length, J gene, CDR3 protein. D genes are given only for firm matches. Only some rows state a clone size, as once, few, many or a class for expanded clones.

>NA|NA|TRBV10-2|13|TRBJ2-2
CASWDQATGELFF
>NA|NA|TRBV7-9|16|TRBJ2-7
CASSLGGQGLAYEQYF
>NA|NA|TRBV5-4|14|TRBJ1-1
CASSWESGHTEAFF
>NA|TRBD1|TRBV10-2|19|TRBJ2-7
CASSRTGRPALIESSEQYF
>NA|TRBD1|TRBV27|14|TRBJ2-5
CASSLLGTGETQYF
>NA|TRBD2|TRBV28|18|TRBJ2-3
CASRLGDPGLAYSDTQYF
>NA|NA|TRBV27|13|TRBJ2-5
CASSSQYQETQYF
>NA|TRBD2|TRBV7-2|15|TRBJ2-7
CASRPTSAPTYEQYF
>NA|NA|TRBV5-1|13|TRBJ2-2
CASESLNTGELFF
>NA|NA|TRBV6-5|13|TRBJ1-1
CASSPQSGTEAFF
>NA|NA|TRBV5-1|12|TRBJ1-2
CASSFGVGGYTF
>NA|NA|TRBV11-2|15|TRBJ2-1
CASSLGTAKRDEQFF
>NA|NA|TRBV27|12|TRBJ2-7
CASSLSGYEQYF
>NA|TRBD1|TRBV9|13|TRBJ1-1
CASSETGTTEAFF
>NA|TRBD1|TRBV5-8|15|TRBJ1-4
CASSPGTGGEEKLFF
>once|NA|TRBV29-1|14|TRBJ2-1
CSVDEGKGGNEQFF
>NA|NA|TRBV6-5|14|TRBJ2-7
CASSYSGPGGEQYF
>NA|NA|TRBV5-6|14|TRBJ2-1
CASSLGGSHNEQFF
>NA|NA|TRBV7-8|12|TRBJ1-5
CASSLRVEPQHF
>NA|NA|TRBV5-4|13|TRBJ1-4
CASSLGRNEKLFF
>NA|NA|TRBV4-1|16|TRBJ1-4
CASSQVTGRVGEKLFF
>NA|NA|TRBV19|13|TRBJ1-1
CASSMAQGTEAFF
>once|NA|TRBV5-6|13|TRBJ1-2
CASFEGANYGYTF
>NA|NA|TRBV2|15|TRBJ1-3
CASSEEWFSGNTIYF
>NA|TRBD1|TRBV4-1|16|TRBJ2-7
CASSHEGTGVTYEQYF
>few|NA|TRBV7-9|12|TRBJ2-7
CASSVDIDEQYF
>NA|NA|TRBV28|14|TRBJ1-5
CASSPGSVNQPQHF
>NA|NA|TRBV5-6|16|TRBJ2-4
CASSPHLGVAKNIQYF
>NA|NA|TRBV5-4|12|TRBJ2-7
CASSSNSYEQYF
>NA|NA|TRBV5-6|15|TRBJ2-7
CASSLARQTLYEQYF